These 2 T cell receptor beta chains share one sample of origin, sequenced in a study of shared clonotypes between healthy human individuals. Here immunoSEQ multiplex PCR was the method, and the copy in TCRdb shows in-frame clones only, minus some. The table includes around 690,000 clones, roughly 88% detected once. Material for sequencing was memory CD8+ T cells from PBMCs. As to subset: CD45RO+ cells pooled with CCR7-negative TemRA cells. The receptors shown here come from a man aged 18 to 29 in good health. Some clones in this sample may be carry-over from other donors' samples.

This clone was recorded once. CDR3 coding DNA: TGTGCCAGCGGGCTTCAAGAGACCCAGTACTTC. As protein: CASGLQETQYF. This chain links TRBV28 with TRBJ2-5; no clear D. The germline V gene encodes CDR1 MDHEN and CDR2 SYDVKM. V was shortened by 8 bases and J by 2 bases, with 6 bases between the two germline ends. CDR3 length equals 11 residues.

The table lists this clone with many counts. Other DNA variants within this sample encode the same CDR3. As DNA, the CDR3 is TGTGCCAGCAGTCTAGAACCCACGGATACGCAGTATTTT. Translating it yields CASSLEPTDTQYF. The genes are TRBV5-4 and TRBJ2-3; D remains ambiguous. V dropped 5 bases and J dropped 6 bases, with 13 bases sitting between them. CDR1 SGHNT and CDR2 YYREEE come from the germline V gene (reference sequence). The CDR3 is 13 residues long.